The present TCR beta chain was sequenced within a study of immune evolution from preneoplasia to lung adenocarcinoma. Sequenced by immunoSEQ multiplex PCR; TCRdb stores in-frame clones only, minus some. Here the sample spans roughly 4,200 clones, 85% to 90% being singletons. Broader study findings: Later-stage lesions seemingly showed higher T cell density and diversity than normal lung.

A note on this clone: The antigen remains undetermined.

The sequenced sample consisted of FFPE minimally invasive lung adenocarcinoma tissue. This clonotype originated in a person aged 65 to 85 with lung adenocarcinoma.

The CDR3 is CASSLVATGELFF. Here the CDR3 DNA reads TGTGCCAGCAGCTTAGTTGCGACCGGGGAGCTGTTTTTT. The chain has TRBV7-9 and TRBJ2-2; no reliable D call. The V gene's germline CDR1 is SEHNR and CDR2 FQNEAQ (reference sequence). Deletions cut 1 base from V and 5 bases from J, with 5 bases between. This CDR3 spans 13 amino acids.